The rows below give T cell receptor beta chains drawn from one sample of a study of T cell responses to AZD1222 COVID-19 vaccine. Produced via immunoSEQ multiplex PCR; TCRdb's table is partial and in-frame only. The sample records 55,000 to 90,000 clones, about 83% being singletons. Specimen: peripheral blood, collected on day 0 of AZD1222 vaccination. The receptors derive from an adult in good health. CDR3s include the opening cysteine and the closing phenylalanine or tryptophan. A D gene is named only where the DNA matches it firmly. Part of the rows lack a size; the others show once, few, many or a class for expanded clones.

clone_size j_call d_call v_call cdr3_length cdr3_aa cdr3_nt
NA TRBJ2-1 TRBD2 TRBV5-6 19 CASSFSGTSGGAQDNEQFF TGTGCCAGCAGCTTCTCCGGGACTAGCGGGGGGGCCCAGGACAATGAGCAGTTCTTC
NA TRBJ1-1 TRBD1 TRBV28 15 CASRSGQDLNTEAFF TGTGCCAGCAGATCGGGACAGGATTTGAACACTGAAGCTTTCTTT
NA TRBJ1-5 TRBD1 TRBV12-3/TRBV12-4 13 CASSRDRDQPQHF TGTGCCAGCAGCCGGGACAGGGATCAGCCCCAGCATTTT
NA TRBJ1-4 TRBD1 TRBV7-9 17 CASSLGFGGTENEKLFF TGTGCCAGCAGCTTAGGTTTTGGGGGGACAGAAAATGAAAAACTGTTTTTT
NA TRBJ2-1 TRBD2 TRBV4-2 16 CASSQDFERGGNEQFF TGTGCCAGCAGCCAAGATTTCGAGCGGGGGGGCAATGAGCAGTTCTTC
NA TRBJ2-1 NA TRBV9 13 CASSVATLNEQFF TGTGCCAGCAGCGTAGCTACGCTCAATGAGCAGTTCTTC
NA TRBJ1-2 NA TRBV2 14 CASSPEGGPYGYTF TGTGCCAGCAGCCCTGAAGGGGGTCCCTATGGCTACACCTTC
NA TRBJ1-6 NA TRBV27 15 CASSLTGRRNSPLHF TGTGCCAGCAGTTTAACGGGACGGAGGAATTCACCCCTCCACTTT
NA TRBJ2-3 TRBD2 TRBV7-2 16 CASSLGASGGATRKYF TGTGCCAGCAGCTTAGGGGCTAGCGGGGGGGCCACAAGAAAGTATTTT
NA TRBJ1-4 NA TRBV7-2 15 CASSIQTTTNEKLFF TGTGCCAGCAGCATACAGACTACAACTAATGAAAAACTGTTTTTT
NA TRBJ1-2 NA TRBV10-3 15 CAISDRNREHYGYTF TGTGCCATCAGTGATCGGAACAGGGAGCACTATGGCTACACCTTC
NA TRBJ2-1 TRBD1 TRBV19 15 CASSTDRVEYNEQFF TGTGCCAGTAGTACCGACAGGGTAGAGTACAATGAGCAGTTCTTC
NA TRBJ1-6 TRBD1 TRBV6-2/TRBV6-3 15 CASSYRQGSNSPLHF TGTGCCAGCAGTTATCGACAGGGGAGTAATTCACCCCTCCACTTT
NA TRBJ1-6 NA TRBV6-6 12 CASSFRQSGLHF TGTGCCAGCAGTTTCAGGCAGTCCGGTCTCCACTTT
few TRBJ2-2 NA TRBV5-4 15 CASSFGTPTSEGLFF TGTGCCAGCAGCTTTGGGACCCCTACCTCGGAGGGGCTGTTTTTT
once TRBJ1-6 NA TRBV19 16 CASRLIRGSENSPLHF TGTGCCAGTAGACTGATCAGGGGTTCGGAAAATTCACCCCTCCACTTT
NA TRBJ1-5 NA TRBV6-5 13 CASSQGGDQPQHF TGTGCCAGCAGCCAAGGGGGGGATCAGCCCCAGCATTTT
NA TRBJ2-6 NA TRBV3-1/TRBV3-2 14 CASGHGSGANVLTF TGTGCCAGCGGGCATGGCTCTGGGGCCAACGTCCTGACTTTC
NA TRBJ1-4 TRBD1 TRBV28 14 CATGRGTVNEKLFF TGTGCCACCGGGCGGGGGACAGTTAATGAAAAACTGTTTTTT
few TRBJ2-5 NA TRBV27 13 CASSARVRETQYF TGTGCCAGCAGTGCAAGGGTCCGGGAGACCCAGTACTTC
NA TRBJ1-4 NA TRBV7-9 10 CASGGEKLFF TGTGCCAGTGGGGGTGAAAAACTGTTTTTT
NA TRBJ2-1 NA TRBV6-5 13 CASSYSIGNEQFF TGTGCCAGCAGTTACTCGATAGGCAATGAGCAGTTCTTC
NA TRBJ1-5 NA TRBV28 16 CASSSLRGALNQPQHF TGTGCCAGCAGTTCTCTCAGAGGGGCGCTCAATCAGCCCCAGCATTTT
NA TRBJ2-7 NA TRBV19 15 CAPHAAGFSSYEQYF TGTGCCCCTCACGCTGCGGGCTTTAGCTCCTACGAGCAGTACTTC
NA TRBJ1-5 NA TRBV28 16 CASMDRRVGWNQPQHF TGTGCCAGCATGGACCGAAGGGTGGGGTGGAATCAGCCCCAGCATTTT
medium-sized TRBJ2-3 NA TRBV19 20 CASQPWVASNSPLSTDTQYF TGTGCCAGTCAACCTTGGGTCGCTAGTAATAGCCCCCTTAGCACAGATACGCAGTATTTT
NA TRBJ2-5 NA TRBV24-1 14 CATSGVGFQETQYF TGTGCCACCAGTGGGGTAGGCTTCCAAGAGACCCAGTACTTC